This TCR beta chain was captured in a study of T cell repertoires in cytomegalovirus infection. Study-wide background: CMV infection and matching HLA type were both indicated by public TCR beta signatures. Overall study findings and caveats: Adding up the frequency of public TCR beta families identified people who carried CMV plus the relevant HLA. The response measured ex vivo was dominated by TCR beta clonotypes (HLA-C-restricted and CMV-specific).

This clonotype was recorded many times. Its antigen is currently unknown. TCRdb itself ran the reads through MiXCR, one entry per CDR3 protein. The table records approximately 910,000 distinct CDR3 sequences, approximately 32% of them present only once. Per germline, CDR1 SGHVS and CDR2 FNYEAQ. The CDR3 has 18 amino acids. V was clipped by 5 bases and J by 3 bases, with 26 bases between them. The chain couples TRBV7-6 to TRBJ2-7; D call uncertain. The TCR sequence derives from a human donor in good health (CMV status not recorded). Some clones in this sample may be carry-over from other donors' samples. The input for sequencing was cultured CD8+ T cells from PBMCs, taken from culture after CMV antigen stimulation. This chain's CDR3 is CASSPLEINSSPSYEQYF. CDR3 DNA sequence: TGTGCCAGCAGCCCCCTCGAGATAAACAGTTCCCCGAGCTACGAGCAGTACTTC.